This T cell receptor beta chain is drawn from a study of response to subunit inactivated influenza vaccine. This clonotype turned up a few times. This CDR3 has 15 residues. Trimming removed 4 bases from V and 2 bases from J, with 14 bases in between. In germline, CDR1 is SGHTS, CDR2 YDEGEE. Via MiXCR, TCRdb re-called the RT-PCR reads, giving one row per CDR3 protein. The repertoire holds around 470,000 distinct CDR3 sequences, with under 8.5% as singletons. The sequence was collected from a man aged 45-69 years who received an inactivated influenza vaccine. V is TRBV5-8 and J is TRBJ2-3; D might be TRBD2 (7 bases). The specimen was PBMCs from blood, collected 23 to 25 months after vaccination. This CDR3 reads CASSTRGGLTDTQYF. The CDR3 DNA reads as TGTGCCAGCAGCACACGCGGGGGCCTCACAGATACGCAGTATTTT.